These T cell receptor beta chains were read from a single sample in a study of human T cells and chemical hapten exposure. Each CDR3 protein is one row after TCRdb ran MiXCR on the RACE reads. The data contain some 330,000 distinct CDR3 sequences, about 5% of them singletons. This specimen consisted of whole blood, obtained in connection with sensitization to the hapten diphenylcyclopropenone (DPC). Receptors were obtained from a young woman with alopecia areata. Some clones in this sample may be carry-over from other donors' samples. Each CDR3 is given with its conserved first and last residue. D genes are given only for firm matches. Only part of the rows carry a size: once, few, many, or a class if the clone is expanded.

j_call v_call clone_size d_call cdr3_aa cdr3_nt
TRBJ2-2 TRBV7-8 few NA CASSLRGQLSGELFF TGTGCCAGCAGCTTAAGAGGACAGCTCTCCGGGGAGCTGTTTTTT
TRBJ1-1 TRBV9 many NA CASSPLHVNTEAFF TGTGCCAGCAGCCCTCTCCACGTGAACACTGAAGCTTTCTTT
TRBJ2-7 TRBV5-1 NA TRBD1 CASSSRDRGTYEQYF TGCGCCAGCAGCTCCCGGGACAGGGGTACCTACGAGCAGTACTTC
TRBJ2-4 TRBV6-6 many TRBD1 CASSLTGGIKNIQYF TGTGCCAGCAGCCTGACAGGGGGAATAAAAAACATTCAGTACTTC
TRBJ1-6 TRBV28 few NA CATGSGDSPLHF TGTGCCACAGGGTCTGGGGATTCACCCCTCCACTTT
TRBJ1-1 TRBV9 few NA CASSVAGPNTEAFF TGTGCCAGCAGCGTAGCTGGGCCGAACACTGAAGCTTTCTTT
TRBJ1-5 TRBV9 many NA CASSVEGIGQNSNQPQHF TGTGCCAGCAGCGTAGAAGGTATAGGGCAGAACAGCAATCAGCCCCAGCATTTT
TRBJ1-3 TRBV4-3 many NA CASSQAVSGNTIYF TGCGCCAGCAGCCAAGCCGTCTCTGGAAACACCATATATTTT
TRBJ2-5 TRBV7-8 few NA CASSLSRVGETQYF TGTGCCAGCAGCTTATCCAGGGTAGGGGAGACCCAGTACTTC
TRBJ1-1 TRBV7-8 many NA CASSLRGPGYTEAFF TGTGCCAGCAGCTTACGGGGTCCGGGATACACTGAAGCTTTCTTT
TRBJ1-5 TRBV12-3/TRBV12-4 NA NA CASSLGTSRNQPQHF TGTGCCAGCAGCCTTGGGACCTCTCGGAATCAGCCCCAGCATTTT
TRBJ2-1 TRBV20-1 few TRBD2 CSAKGLAGGRSYNEQFF TGCAGTGCCAAGGGACTAGCGGGGGGACGTTCCTACAATGAGCAGTTCTTC
TRBJ2-3 TRBV10-3 NA NA CAIRDERGTDTQYF TGTGCCATAAGGGACGAGAGGGGCACAGATACGCAGTATTTT
TRBJ2-1 TRBV11-3 NA NA CASSLGAGALSVEQFF TGTGCCAGCAGCTTAGGAGCAGGGGCTTTATCTGTGGAGCAGTTCTTC
TRBJ1-5 TRBV12-3/TRBV12-4 NA NA CASSRDAYSNQPQHF TGTGCCAGCAGTCGGGACGCATATAGCAATCAGCCCCAGCATTTT
TRBJ1-5 TRBV27 many TRBD1 CASSFQGVGQPQHF TGTGCCAGCAGTTTTCAGGGGGTGGGCCAGCCCCAGCATTTT
TRBJ2-7 TRBV15 few NA CATSPDSGFYEQYF TGTGCCACCAGCCCGGACTCAGGTTTCTACGAGCAGTACTTC
TRBJ1-4 TRBV7-2 many NA CASSLFAGREKLFF TGTGCCAGCAGCTTATTTGCAGGGCGTGAAAAACTGTTTTTT
TRBJ2-7 TRBV6-5 few TRBD1 CASNLRDRGSYEQYF TGTGCCAGCAATCTCCGGGACAGGGGCTCCTACGAGCAGTACTTC
TRBJ2-3 TRBV7-8 many NA CASSRLGDTQYF TGTGCCAGCAGCCGGCTAGGGGATACGCAGTATTTT
TRBJ1-1 TRBV2 few NA CASSDIYTEAFF TGTGCCAGCAGTGACATCTACACTGAAGCTTTCTTT
TRBJ2-3 TRBV12-3/TRBV12-4 NA TRBD2 CASGEGLAGSSTDTQYF TGTGCCAGCGGAGAGGGACTAGCGGGGAGTAGCACAGATACGCAGTATTTT
TRBJ1-6 TRBV7-8 NA NA CASTLGEGNYNSPLHF TGTGCCAGCACCCTAGGGGAGGGGAACTATAATTCACCCCTCCACTTT
TRBJ2-7 TRBV5-1 NA NA CASSLDLEFYEQYF TGCGCCAGCAGCTTGGATCTGGAGTTCTACGAGCAGTACTTC
TRBJ2-5 TRBV6-5 few TRBD1 CASRRGPETQYF TGTGCCAGTCGCAGGGGGCCAGAGACCCAGTACTTC
TRBJ1-6 TRBV5-5 few TRBD1 CASSLVGTGLSSPLHF TGTGCCAGCAGCTTGGTCGGGACAGGGCTAAGTTCACCCCTCCACTTT
TRBJ2-3 TRBV20-1 NA NA CSPRWGVTDTQYF TGCAGTCCCAGATGGGGGGTCACAGATACGCAGTATTTT
TRBJ1-5 TRBV28 few TRBD1 CASSSRDSVYSNQPQHF TGTGCCAGCAGTTCCCGGGACAGCGTGTATAGCAATCAGCCCCAGCATTTT
TRBJ2-3 TRBV29-1 few TRBD2 CSALARGTTDTQYF TGCAGCGCTTTAGCGCGGGGGACTACAGATACGCAGTATTTT
TRBJ2-3 TRBV7-2 few TRBD2 CASSSSGVSTDTQYF TGTGCCAGCAGCTCTAGCGGGGTTAGCACAGATACGCAGTATTTT
TRBJ1-1 TRBV12-3/TRBV12-4 many NA CASSDGPMNTEAFF TGTGCCAGCAGTGACGGACCCATGAACACTGAAGCTTTCTTT
TRBJ2-2 TRBV7-9 NA NA CASSRAGTGNTGELFF TGTGCCAGCAGCAGAGCCGGGACCGGTAACACCGGGGAGCTGTTTTTT
TRBJ1-4 TRBV6-1 few NA CASSKPPDNEKLFF TGTGCCAGCAGTAAACCCCCGGATAATGAAAAACTGTTTTTT
TRBJ1-4 TRBV13 many NA CASSPAGASTGKLFF TGTGCCAGCAGCCCGGCTGGGGCCAGTACCGGAAAACTGTTTTTT
TRBJ2-6 TRBV11-1 few TRBD1 CASSLAGDSSGANVLTF TGTGCCAGCAGCTTAGCGGGGGACAGCTCTGGGGCCAACGTCCTGACTTTC
TRBJ1-6 TRBV4-3 few NA CASSQYLGGDSPLHF TGCGCCAGCAGCCAATATCTGGGTGGGGATTCACCCCTCCACTTT
TRBJ1-6 TRBV5-8 few NA CASSLGTVGLSYSPLHF TGTGCCAGCAGCCTGGGGACTGTAGGTCTGTCTTATTCACCCCTCCACTTT
TRBJ1-1 TRBV7-9 few TRBD1 CASSRTGGGGNTEAFF TGTGCCAGCAGCCGGACAGGGGGCGGAGGGAACACTGAAGCTTTCTTT
TRBJ1-4 TRBV5-5 NA NA CASSLVNLGEKLFF TGTGCCAGCAGCTTGGTCAATTTGGGTGAAAAACTGTTTTTT
TRBJ2-5 TRBV6-2/TRBV6-3 many NA CASSPQGETQYF TGTGCCAGCAGTCCCCAGGGGGAGACCCAGTACTTC
TRBJ1-1 TRBV20-1 NA NA CSASGISLMNTEAFF TGCAGTGCTAGCGGGATTTCCCTTATGAACACTGAAGCTTTCTTT
TRBJ2-3 TRBV7-9 many TRBD1 CASSMWGQGSDTQYF TGTGCCAGCAGCATGTGGGGACAGGGATCAGATACGCAGTATTTT
TRBJ2-2 TRBV3-1 many TRBD2 CASSQPLAGGPELFF TGTGCCAGCAGCCAACCACTAGCGGGGGGGCCGGAGCTGTTTTTT
TRBJ2-3 TRBV20-1 few TRBD2 CSADSGTSTDTQYF TGCAGTGCTGATAGCGGGACTAGCACAGATACGCAGTATTTT